This TCR beta chain emerged from a study of cytomegalovirus exposure and HLA in healthy donors. Study results and caveats: Excluded: some indistinguishable V segments such as TRBV6-2 and TRBV6-3. Researchers reported in a later analysis that common viral pathogens appeared linked to several top clusters.

The CDR3 length is 14 residues. Trimming cost V 9 bases and J 3 bases; bases outside gene matches: 8. From germline, CDR1 is LNHDA and CDR2 SQIVND (reference sequence). Vbeta (60) and Jbeta (13) primers were used in the PCR. Measured with immunoSEQ multiplex PCR; TCRdb has only the in-frame clones, and not every one. The data show over 120,000 clones, 8.5% to 10% seen once. The table lists this clone with a few counts. The antigen remains unidentified. Sequenced input: PBMCs. This clonotype was obtained from a man aged 45-65 years in good health and CMV-seronegative. The chain carries TRBV19 and TRBJ1-5; 7 positions agree with TRBD1. The CDR3 region has the DNA TGTGCCAGCGCCGAAACAGGGGTCAATCAGCCCCAGCATTTT. Protein: CASAETGVNQPQHF.